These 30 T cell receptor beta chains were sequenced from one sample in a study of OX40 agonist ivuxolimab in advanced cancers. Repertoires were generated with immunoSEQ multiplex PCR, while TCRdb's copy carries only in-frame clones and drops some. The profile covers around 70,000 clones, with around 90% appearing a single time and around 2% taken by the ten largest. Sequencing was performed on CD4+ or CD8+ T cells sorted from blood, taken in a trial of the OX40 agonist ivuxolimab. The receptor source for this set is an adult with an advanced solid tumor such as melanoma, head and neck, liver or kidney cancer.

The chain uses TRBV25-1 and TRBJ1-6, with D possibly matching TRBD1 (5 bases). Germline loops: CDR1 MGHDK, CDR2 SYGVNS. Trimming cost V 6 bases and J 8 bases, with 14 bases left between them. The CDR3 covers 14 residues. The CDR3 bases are TGTGCCAGCAGACGGCGGGGCAGCGATTCACCCCTCCACTTT. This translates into CASRRRGSDSPLHF. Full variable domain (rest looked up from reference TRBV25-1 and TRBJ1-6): EADIYQTPRYLVIGTGKKITLECSQTMGHDKMYWYQQDPGMELHLIHYSYGVNSTEKGDLSSESTVSRIRTEHFPLTLESARPSHTSQYLCASRRRGSDSPLHFGNGTRLTVT.

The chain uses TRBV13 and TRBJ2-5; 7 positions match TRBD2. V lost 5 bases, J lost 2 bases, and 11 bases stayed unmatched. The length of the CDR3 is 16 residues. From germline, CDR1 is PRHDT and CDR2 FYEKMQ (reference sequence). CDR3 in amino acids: CASSPADWGGQETQYF. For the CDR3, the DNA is TGTGCCAGCAGCCCCGCCGATTGGGGGGGGCAAGAGACCCAGTACTTC.

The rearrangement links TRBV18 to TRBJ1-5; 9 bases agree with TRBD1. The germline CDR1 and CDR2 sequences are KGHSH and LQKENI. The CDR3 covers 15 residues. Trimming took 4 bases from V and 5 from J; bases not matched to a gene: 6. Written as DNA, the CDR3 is TGTGCCAGCTCACAAACCTGGACAGGGGATCAGCCCCAGCATTTT. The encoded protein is CASSQTWTGDQPQHF.

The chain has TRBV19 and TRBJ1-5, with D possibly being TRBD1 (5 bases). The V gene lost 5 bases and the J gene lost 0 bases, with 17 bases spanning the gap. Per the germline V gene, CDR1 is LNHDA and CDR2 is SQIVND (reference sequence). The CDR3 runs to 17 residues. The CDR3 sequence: CASSSRPGRYSNQPQHF. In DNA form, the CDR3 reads TGTGCCAGTAGTTCCCGGCCAGGGAGGTATAGCAATCAGCCCCAGCATTTT.

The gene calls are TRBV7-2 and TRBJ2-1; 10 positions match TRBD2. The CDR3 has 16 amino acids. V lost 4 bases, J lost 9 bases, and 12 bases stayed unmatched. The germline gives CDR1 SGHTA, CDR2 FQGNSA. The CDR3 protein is CASSSPSSGRFGEQFF. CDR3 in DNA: TGTGCCAGCAGCTCCCCCTCTAGCGGGAGATTCGGTGAGCAGTTCTTC.

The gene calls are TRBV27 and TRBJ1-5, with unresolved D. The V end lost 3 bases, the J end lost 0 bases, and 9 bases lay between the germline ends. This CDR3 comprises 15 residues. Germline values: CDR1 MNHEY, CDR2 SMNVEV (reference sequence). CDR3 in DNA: TGTGCCAGCAGTTTGAGCAGCTATAGCAATCAGCCCCAGCATTTT. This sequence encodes CASSLSSYSNQPQHF.

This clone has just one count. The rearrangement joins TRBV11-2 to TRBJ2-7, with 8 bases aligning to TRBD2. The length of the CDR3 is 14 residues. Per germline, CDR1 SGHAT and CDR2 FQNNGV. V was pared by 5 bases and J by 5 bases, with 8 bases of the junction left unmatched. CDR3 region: CASSRLALSNEQYF. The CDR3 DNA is TGTGCCAGCAGCCGACTAGCGCTCAGCAACGAGCAGTACTTC.

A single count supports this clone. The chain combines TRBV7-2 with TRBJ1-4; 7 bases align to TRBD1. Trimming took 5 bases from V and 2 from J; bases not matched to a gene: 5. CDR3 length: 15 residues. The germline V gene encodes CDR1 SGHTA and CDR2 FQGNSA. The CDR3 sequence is CASSLQGGTNEKLFF. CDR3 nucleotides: TGTGCCAGCAGCCTCCAGGGGGGTACTAATGAAAAACTGTTTTTT.

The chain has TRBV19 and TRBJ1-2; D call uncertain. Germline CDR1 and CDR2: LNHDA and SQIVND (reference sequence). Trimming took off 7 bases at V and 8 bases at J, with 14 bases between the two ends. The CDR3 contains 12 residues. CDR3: CASISNAEGYTF. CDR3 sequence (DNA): TGTGCCAGTATCTCAAATGCTGAGGGCTACACCTTC.

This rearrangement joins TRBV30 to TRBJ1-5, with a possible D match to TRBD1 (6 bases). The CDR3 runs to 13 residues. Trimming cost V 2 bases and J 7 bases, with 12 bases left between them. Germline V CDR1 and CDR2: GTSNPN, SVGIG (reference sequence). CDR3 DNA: TGTGCCTGGAGTCCCTCCAGGGGACAGCCCCAGCATTTT. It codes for CAWSPSRGQPQHF.

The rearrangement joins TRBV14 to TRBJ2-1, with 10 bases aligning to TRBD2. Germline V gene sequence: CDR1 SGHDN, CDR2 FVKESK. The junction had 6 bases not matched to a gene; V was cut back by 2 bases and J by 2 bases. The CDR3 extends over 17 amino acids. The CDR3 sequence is CASSQIMLAGAYNEQFF. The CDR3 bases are TGTGCCAGCAGCCAAATTATGCTAGCGGGAGCCTACAATGAGCAGTTCTTC.

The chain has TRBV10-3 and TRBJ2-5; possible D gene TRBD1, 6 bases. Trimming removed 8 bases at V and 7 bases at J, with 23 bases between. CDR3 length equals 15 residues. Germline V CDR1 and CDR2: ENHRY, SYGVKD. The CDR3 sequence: CAILGEQGNTGTQYF. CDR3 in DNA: TGTGCCATCTTAGGCGAACAGGGAAATACCGGGACCCAGTACTTC.

Here the CDR3 DNA reads TGTGCCAGCAAGGGCCCCACAGTAACTGAAGCTTTCTTT. Its translation: CASKGPTVTEAFF. The V gene is TRBV28, the J gene TRBJ1-1; D remains ambiguous. V lost 7 bases and J lost 5, with 14 bases in between. The CDR3 is 13 residues long. In germline, CDR1 is MDHEN, CDR2 SYDVKM.

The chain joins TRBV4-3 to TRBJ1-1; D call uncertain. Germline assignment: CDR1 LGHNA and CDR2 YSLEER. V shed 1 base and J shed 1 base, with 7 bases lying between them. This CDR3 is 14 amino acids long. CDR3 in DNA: TGCGCCAGCAGCCAAGGTCGCAGGAACACTGAAGCTTTCTTT. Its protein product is CASSQGRRNTEAFF.

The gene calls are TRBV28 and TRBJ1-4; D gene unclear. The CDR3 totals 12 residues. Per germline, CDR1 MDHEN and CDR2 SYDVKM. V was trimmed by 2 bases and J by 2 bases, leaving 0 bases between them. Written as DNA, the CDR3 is TGTGCCAGCAGTTTAACTAATGAAAAACTGTTTTTT. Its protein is CASSLTNEKLFF.

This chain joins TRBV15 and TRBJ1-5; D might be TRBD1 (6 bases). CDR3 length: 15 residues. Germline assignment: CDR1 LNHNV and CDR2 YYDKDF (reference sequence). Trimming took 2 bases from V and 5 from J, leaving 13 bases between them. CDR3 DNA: TGTGCCACCAGCAGAAAACAGGGAGGTGATCAGCCCCAGCATTTT. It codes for CATSRKQGGDQPQHF.

The CDR3 protein is CASSLSVLTVSNQPQHF. The CDR3 DNA follows: TGTGCCAGCAGTTTATCCGTTCTTACAGTTAGCAATCAGCCCCAGCATTTT. The chain uses TRBV27 and TRBJ1-5; the D is unclear. Germline loops: CDR1 MNHEY, CDR2 SMNVEV (reference sequence). Trimming stripped 0 bases from V and 0 bases from J, with 12 bases between. The CDR3 covers 17 residues.

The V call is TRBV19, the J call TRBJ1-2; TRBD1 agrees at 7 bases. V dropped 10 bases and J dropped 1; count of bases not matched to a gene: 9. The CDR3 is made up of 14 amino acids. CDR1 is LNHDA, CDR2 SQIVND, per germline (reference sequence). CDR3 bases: TGTGCCACTACATACGGACAGGATAACTATGGCTACACCTTC. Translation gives CATTYGQDNYGYTF.

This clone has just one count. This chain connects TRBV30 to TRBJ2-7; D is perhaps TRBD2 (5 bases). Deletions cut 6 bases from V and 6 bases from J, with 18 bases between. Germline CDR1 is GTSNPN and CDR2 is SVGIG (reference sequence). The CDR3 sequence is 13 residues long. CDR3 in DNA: TGTGCCTGCTTCCCCGGAGCGGACGTCGAGCAGTACTTC. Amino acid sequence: CACFPGADVEQYF.

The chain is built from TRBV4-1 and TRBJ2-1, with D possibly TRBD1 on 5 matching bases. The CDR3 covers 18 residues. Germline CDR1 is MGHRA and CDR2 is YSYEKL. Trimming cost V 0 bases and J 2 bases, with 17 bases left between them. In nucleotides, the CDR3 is TGCGCCAGCAGCCAAGAGAAAGGGGCCAACTCTGCCTACAATGAGCAGTTCTTC. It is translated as CASSQEKGANSAYNEQFF.

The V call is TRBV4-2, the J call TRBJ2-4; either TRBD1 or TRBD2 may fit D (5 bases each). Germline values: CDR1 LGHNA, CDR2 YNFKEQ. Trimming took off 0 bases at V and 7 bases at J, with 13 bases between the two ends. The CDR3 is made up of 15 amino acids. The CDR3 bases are TGTGCCAGCAGCCAAGATGTGGGGCGGGTTAACATTCAGTACTTC. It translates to CASSQDVGRVNIQYF.

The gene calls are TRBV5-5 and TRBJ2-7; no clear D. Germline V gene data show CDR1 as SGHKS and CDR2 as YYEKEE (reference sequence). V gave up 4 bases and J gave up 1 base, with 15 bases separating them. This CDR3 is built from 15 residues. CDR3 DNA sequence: TGTGCCAGCAGCCCTCAATCGCGGCTTTCCTACGAGCAGTACTTC. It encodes CASSPQSRLSYEQYF.

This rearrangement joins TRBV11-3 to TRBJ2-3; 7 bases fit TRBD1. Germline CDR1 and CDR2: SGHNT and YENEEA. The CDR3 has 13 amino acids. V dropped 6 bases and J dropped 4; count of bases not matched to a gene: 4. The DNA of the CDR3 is TGTGCCAGCAGTCAAGGGGGCGCAGATACGCAGTATTTT. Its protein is CASSQGGADTQYF.

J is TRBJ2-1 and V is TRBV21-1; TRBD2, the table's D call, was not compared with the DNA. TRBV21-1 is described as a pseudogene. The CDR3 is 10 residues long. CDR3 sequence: CASSPDEQFF. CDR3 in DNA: TGTGCCAGCAGCCCTGATGAGCAGTTCTTC.

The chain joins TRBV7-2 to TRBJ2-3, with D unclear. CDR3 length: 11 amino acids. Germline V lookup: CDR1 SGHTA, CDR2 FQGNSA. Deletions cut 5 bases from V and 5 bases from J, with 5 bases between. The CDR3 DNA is TGTGCCAGCAGCCTCCTAGATACGCAGTATTTT. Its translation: CASSLLDTQYF.

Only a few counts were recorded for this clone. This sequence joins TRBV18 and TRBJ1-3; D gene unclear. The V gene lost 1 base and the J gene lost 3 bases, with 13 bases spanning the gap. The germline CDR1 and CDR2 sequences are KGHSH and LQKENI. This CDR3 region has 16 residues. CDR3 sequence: CASSPQPALIGNTIYF. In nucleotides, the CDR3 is TGTGCCAGCTCACCACAACCCGCACTAATTGGAAACACCATATATTTT.

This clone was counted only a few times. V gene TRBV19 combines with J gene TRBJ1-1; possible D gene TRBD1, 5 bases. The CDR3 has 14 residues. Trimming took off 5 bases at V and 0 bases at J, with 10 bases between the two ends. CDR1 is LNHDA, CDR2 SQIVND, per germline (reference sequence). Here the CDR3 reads CASSSGTVNTEAFF. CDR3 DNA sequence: TGTGCCAGTAGTTCCGGGACGGTGAACACTGAAGCTTTCTTT.

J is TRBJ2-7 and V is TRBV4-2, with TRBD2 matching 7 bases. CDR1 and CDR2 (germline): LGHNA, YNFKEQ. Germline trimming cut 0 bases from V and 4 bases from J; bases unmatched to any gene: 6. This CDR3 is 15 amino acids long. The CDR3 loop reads CASSQDFASGYEQYF. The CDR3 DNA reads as TGTGCCAGCAGCCAAGATTTTGCTAGCGGTTACGAGCAGTACTTC.

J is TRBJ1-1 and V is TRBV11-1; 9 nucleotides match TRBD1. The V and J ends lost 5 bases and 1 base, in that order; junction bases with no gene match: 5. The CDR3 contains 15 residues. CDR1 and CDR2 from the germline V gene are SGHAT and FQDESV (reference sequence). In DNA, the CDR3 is TGTGCCAGCAGCCGACAGGGGGGGACGAACACTGAAGCTTTCTTT. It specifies CASSRQGGTNTEAFF.

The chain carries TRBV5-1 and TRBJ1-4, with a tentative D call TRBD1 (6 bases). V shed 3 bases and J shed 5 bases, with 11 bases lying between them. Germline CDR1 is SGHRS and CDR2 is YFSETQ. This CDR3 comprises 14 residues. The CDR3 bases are TGCGCCAGCAGCTCCGGACAGCCAAATGAAAAACTGTTTTTT. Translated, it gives CASSSGQPNEKLFF.